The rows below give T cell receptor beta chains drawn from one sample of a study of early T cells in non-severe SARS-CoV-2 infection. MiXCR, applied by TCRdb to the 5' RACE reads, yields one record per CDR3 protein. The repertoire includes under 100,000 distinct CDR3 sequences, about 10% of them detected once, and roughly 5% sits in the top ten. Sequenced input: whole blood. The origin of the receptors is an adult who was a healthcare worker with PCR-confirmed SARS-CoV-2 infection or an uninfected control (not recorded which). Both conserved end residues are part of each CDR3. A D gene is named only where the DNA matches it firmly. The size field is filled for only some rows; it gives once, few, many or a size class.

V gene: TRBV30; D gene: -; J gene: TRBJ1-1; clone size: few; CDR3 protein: CAWSTQTPNTEAFF; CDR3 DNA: TGTGCCTGGAGTACACAGACACCGAACACTGAAGCTTTCTTT
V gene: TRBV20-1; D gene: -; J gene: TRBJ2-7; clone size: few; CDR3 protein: CSARSSPFYEQYF; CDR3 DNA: TGCAGTGCTAGATCGTCCCCGTTTTACGAGCAGTACTTC
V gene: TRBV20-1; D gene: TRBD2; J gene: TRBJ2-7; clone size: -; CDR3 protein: CSAAGLAGGLSYEQYF; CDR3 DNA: TGCAGTGCCGCCGGACTAGCGGGAGGCCTCTCCTACGAGCAGTACTTC
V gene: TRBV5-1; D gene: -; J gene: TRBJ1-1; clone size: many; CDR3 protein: CASSFSGTGTEAFF; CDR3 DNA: TGCGCCAGCAGCTTCTCAGGAACAGGCACTGAAGCTTTCTTT
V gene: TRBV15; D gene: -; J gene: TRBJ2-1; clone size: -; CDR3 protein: CATSRRDEQFF; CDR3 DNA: TGTGCCACCAGCAGGAGGGACGAGCAGTTCTTC
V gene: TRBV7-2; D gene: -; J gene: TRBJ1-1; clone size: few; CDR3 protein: CASSLLGIGGKSTEAFF; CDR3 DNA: TGTGCCAGCAGCTTACTAGGGATTGGGGGCAAGAGCACTGAAGCTTTCTTT
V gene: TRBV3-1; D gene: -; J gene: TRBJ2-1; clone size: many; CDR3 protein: CASSQVYGLDEHNEQFF; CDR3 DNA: TGTGCCAGCAGCCAAGTATATGGGCTCGACGAACACAATGAGCAGTTCTTC
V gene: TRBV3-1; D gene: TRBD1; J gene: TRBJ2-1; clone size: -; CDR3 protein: CASSSFTGTDYNEQFF; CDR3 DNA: TGTGCCAGCAGCTCCTTCACCGGGACAGATTACAATGAGCAGTTCTTC
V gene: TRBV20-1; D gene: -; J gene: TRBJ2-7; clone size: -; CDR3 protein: CSARLPWGEQYF; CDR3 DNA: TGCAGTGCTAGACTCCCCTGGGGCGAGCAGTACTTC
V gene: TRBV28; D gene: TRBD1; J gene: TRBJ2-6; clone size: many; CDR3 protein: CASSSRTGPSGANVLTF; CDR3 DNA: TGTGCCAGCAGTTCCCGGACAGGACCCTCTGGGGCCAACGTCCTGACTTTC
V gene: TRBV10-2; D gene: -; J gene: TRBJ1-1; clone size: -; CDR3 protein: CASSESGKGRGASNTEAFF; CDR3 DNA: TGCGCCAGCAGTGAGTCAGGGAAGGGGAGGGGCGCAAGTAACACTGAAGCTTTCTTT
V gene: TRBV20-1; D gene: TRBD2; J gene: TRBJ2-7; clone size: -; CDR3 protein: CSAREERLAGVEQYF; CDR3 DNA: TGCAGTGCTAGAGAGGAGCGCCTAGCGGGAGTCGAGCAGTACTTC
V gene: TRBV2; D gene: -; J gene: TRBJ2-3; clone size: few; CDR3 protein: CASSVGRKTDTQYF; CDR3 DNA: TGTGCCAGCAGTGTTGGCCGGAAAACAGATACGCAGTATTTT
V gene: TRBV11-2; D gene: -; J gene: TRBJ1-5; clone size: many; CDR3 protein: CASSLDPPFTGNQPQHF; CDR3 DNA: TGTGCCAGCAGCTTAGACCCCCCGTTTACTGGCAATCAGCCCCAGCATTTT
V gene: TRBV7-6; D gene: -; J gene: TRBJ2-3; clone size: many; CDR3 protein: CASSLALRRSDTQYF; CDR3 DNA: TGTGCCAGCAGCTTAGCTCTCAGGCGCTCAGATACGCAGTATTTT
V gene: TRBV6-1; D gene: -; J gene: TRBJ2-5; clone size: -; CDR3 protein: CASSRGGETQYF; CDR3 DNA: TGTGCCAGCAGCAGGGGGGGAGAGACCCAGTACTTC
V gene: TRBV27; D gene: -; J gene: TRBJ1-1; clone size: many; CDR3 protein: CASSFLGGTEAFF; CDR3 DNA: TGTGCCAGCAGTTTTCTGGGTGGCACTGAAGCTTTCTTT
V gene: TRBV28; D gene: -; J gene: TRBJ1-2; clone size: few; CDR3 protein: CASLQINYGYTF; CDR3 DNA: TGTGCCAGCTTACAGATTAACTATGGCTACACCTTC
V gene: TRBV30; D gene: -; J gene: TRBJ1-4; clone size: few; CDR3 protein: CAWMRRGWEKLFF; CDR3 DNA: TGTGCCTGGATGCGAAGGGGCTGGGAAAAACTGTTTTTT
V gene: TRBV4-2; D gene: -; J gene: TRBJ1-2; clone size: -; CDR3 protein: CASSLGPNYGYTF; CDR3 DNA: TGTGCCAGCAGCCTGGGACCCAACTATGGCTACACCTTC
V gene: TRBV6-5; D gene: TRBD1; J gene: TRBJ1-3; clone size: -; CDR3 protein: CASSHRTGIANTIYF; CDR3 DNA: TGTGCCAGCAGTCACCGGACAGGGATAGCGAACACCATATATTTT
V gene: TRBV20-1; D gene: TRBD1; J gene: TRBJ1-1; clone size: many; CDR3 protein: CSAQFRGQGARWNTEAFF; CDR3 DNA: TGCAGTGCCCAATTTAGGGGGCAGGGGGCGAGATGGAACACTGAAGCTTTCTTT
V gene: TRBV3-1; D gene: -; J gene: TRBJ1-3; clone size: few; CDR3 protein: CASSQGAAKGVQSGNTIYF; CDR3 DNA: TGTGCCAGCAGCCAAGGAGCGGCCAAGGGGGTACAATCTGGAAACACCATATATTTT
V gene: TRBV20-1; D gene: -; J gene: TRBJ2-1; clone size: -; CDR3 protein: CSASGLPKGYNEQFF; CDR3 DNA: TGCAGTGCTAGCGGACTACCTAAGGGATACAATGAGCAGTTCTTC
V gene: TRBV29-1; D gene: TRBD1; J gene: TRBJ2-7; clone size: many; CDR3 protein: CSVSTGGFDEQYF; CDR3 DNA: TGCAGCGTCTCGACAGGGGGTTTCGACGAGCAGTACTTC
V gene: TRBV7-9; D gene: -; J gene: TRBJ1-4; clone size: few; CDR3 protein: CASSLTTEDEKLFF; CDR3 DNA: TGTGCCAGCAGCTTGACGACCGAGGACGAAAAACTGTTTTTT
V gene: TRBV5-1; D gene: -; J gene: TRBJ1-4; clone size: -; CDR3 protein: CASTAAGNEKLFF; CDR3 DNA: TGCGCCAGCACCGCGGCAGGGAATGAAAAACTGTTTTTT
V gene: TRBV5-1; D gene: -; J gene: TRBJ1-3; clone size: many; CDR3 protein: CASSLTASSGNTIYF; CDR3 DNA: TGCGCCAGCAGCTTGACTGCCAGCTCTGGAAACACCATATATTTT
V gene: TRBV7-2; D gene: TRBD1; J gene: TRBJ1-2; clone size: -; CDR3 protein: CASSLGEGATGYGYTF; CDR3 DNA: TGTGCCAGCAGCTTAGGCGAGGGGGCAACCGGCTATGGCTACACCTTC
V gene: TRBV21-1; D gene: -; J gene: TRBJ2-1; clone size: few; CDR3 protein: CASSKAGTPSEQFF; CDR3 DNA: TGTGCCAGCAGCAAAGCCGGGACTCCCAGTGAGCAGTTCTTC
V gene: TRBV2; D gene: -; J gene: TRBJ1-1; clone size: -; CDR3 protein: CASSLPGVEAFF; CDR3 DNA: TGTGCCAGCAGCCTCCCTGGGGTGGAAGCTTTCTTT
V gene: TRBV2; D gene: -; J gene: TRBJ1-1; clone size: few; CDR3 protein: CASSPGGWDTEAFF; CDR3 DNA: TGTGCCAGCAGTCCTGGAGGTTGGGACACTGAAGCTTTCTTT
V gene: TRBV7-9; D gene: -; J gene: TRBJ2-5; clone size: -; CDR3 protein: CASSPQATQETQYF; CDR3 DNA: TGTGCCAGCAGCCCCCAAGCGACCCAAGAGACCCAGTACTTC
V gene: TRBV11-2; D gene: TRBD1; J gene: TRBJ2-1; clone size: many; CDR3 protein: CASSFGTGTYNEQFF; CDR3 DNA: TGTGCCAGCAGCTTTGGGACAGGAACCTACAATGAGCAGTTCTTC
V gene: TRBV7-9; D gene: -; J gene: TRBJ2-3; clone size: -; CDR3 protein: CASSVDKDTQYF; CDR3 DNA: TGTGCCAGCAGCGTCGACAAAGATACGCAGTATTTT
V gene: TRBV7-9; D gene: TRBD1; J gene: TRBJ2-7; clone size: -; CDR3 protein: CASSLGGGRSYEQYF; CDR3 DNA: TGTGCCAGCAGCTTAGGAGGGGGCAGGAGCTACGAGCAGTACTTC